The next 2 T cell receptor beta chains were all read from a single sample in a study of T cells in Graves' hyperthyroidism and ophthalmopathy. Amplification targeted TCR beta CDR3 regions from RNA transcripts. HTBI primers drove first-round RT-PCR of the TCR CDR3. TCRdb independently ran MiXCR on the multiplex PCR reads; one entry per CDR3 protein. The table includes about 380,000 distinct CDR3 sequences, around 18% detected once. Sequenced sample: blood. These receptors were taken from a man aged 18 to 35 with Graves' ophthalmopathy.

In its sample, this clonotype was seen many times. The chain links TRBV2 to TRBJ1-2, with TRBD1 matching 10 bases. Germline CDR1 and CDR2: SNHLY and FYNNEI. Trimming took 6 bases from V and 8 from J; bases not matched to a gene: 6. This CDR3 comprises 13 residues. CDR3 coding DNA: TGTGCCAGCAGGGACAGGGGGGTCTTGGGCTACACCTTC. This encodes CASRDRGVLGYTF.

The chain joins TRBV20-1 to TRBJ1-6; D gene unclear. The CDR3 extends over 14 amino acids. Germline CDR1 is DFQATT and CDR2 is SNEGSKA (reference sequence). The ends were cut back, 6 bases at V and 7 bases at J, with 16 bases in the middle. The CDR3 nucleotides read TGCAGTGCCGCATACCGGGTAGGGAATTCACCCCTCCACTTT. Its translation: CSAAYRVGNSPLHF.